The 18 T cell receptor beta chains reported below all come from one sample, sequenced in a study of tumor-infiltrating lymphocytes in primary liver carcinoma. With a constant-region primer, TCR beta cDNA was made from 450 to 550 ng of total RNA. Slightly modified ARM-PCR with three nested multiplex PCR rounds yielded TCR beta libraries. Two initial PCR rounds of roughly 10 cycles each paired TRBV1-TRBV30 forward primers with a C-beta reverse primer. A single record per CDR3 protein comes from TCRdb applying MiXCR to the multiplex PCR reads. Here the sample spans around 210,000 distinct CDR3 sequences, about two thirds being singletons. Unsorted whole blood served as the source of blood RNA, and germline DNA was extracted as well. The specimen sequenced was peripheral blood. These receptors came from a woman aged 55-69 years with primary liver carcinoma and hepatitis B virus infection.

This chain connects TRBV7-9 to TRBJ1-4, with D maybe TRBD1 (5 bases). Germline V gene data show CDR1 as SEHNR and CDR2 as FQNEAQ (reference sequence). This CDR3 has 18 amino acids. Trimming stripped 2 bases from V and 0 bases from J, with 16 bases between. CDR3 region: CASSLRDGRTATNEKLFF. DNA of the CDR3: TGTGCCAGCAGCTTAAGGGACGGACGAACTGCAACTAATGAAAAACTGTTTTTT.

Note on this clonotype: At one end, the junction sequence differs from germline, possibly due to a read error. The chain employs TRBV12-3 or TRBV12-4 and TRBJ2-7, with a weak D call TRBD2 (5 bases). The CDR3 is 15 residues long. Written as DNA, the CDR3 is TGTGCCAGCAGTCCCCCAGCGGTAGGTTTCTACAAGCAGTACTTC. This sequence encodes CASSPPAVGFYKQYF.

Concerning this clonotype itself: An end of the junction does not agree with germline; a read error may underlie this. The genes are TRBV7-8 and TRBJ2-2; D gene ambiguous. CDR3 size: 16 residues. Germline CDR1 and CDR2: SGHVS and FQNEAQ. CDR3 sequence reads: CVSSPASIANTGELFF. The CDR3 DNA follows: TGTGTCAGCAGCCCGGCCTCAATCGCGAACACCGGGGAGCTGTTTTTT. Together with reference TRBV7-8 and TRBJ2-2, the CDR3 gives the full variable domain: GAGVSQSPRYKVAKRGQDVALRCDPISGHVSLFWYQQALGQGPEFLTYFQNEAQLDKSGLPSDRFFAERPEGSVSTLKIQRTQQEDSAVYLCVSSPASIANTGELFFGEGSRLTVL.

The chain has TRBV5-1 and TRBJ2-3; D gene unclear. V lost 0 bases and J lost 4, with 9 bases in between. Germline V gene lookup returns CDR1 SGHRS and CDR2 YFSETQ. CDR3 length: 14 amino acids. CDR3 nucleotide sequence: TGCGCCAGCAGCTTGGTGGTAGCCGCAGATACGCAGTATTTT. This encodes CASSLVVAADTQYF.

The chain's CDR3 is CANSLPTSGANTGELFF. The CDR3 region has the DNA TGTGCCAACAGCCTCCCCACTAGCGGGGCTAACACCGGGGAGCTGTTTTTT. This chain joins TRBV28 and TRBJ2-2; 10 nucleotides agree with TRBD2. The trim removed 10 bases at V and 2 bases at J, leaving 13 bases unmatched. Looked up from germline, CDR1 is MDHEN and CDR2 is SYDVKM. The CDR3 contains 17 residues.

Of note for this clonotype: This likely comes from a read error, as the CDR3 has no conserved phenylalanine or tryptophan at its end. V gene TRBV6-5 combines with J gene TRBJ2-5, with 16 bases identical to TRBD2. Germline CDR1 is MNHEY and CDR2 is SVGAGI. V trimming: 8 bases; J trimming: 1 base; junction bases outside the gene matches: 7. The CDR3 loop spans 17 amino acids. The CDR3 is CASGPGLAGGAQETQYS. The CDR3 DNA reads TGTGCCAGCGGTCCGGGACTAGCGGGAGGGGCCCAAGAGACCCAGTACTCC.

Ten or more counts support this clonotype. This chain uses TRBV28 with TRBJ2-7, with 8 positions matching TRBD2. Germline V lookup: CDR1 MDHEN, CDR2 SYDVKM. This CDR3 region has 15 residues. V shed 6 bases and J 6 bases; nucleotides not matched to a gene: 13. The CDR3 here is CASRPGGGPFGEQYF. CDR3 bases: TGTGCCAGCAGACCCGGGGGGGGACCGTTCGGCGAGCAGTACTTC. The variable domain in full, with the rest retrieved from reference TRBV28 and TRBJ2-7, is DVKVTQSSRYLVKRTGEKVFLECVQDMDHENMFWYRQDPGLGLRLIYFSYDVKMKEKGDIPEGYSVSREKKERFSLILESASTNQTSMYLCASRPGGGPFGEQYFGPGTRLTVT.

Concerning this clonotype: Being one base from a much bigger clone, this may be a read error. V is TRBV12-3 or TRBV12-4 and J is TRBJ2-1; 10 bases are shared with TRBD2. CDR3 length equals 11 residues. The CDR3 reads CAGSLAGGWVF. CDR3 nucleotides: TGTGCCGGCAGTTTAGCGGGAGGTTGGGTCTTC.

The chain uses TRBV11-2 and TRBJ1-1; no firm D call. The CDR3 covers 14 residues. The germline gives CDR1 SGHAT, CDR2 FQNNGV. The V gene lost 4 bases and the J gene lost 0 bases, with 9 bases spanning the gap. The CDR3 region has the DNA TGTGCCAGCAGCTCCGATTCGATGAACACTGAAGCTTTCTTT. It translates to CASSSDSMNTEAFF.

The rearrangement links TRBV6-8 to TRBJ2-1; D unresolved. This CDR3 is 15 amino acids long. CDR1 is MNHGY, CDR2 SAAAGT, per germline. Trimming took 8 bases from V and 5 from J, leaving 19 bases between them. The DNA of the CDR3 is TGTGCCAGCCTCACCGCTCCTGGCAGAGACAATGAGCAGTTCTTC. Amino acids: CASLTAPGRDNEQFF.

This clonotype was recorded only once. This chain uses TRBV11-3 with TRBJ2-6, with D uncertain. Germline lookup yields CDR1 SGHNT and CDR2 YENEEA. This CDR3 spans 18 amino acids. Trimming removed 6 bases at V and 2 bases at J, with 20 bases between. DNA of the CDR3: TGTGCCAGCAGACCTCGGTTGAGGCTTTACCCTGGGGCCAACGTCCTGACTTTC. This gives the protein CASRPRLRLYPGANVLTF.

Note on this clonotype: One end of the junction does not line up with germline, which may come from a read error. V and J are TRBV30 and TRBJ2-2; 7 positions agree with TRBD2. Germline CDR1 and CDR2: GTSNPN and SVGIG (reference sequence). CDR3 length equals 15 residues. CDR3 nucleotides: TGTGCCTGGAGTAGCGGGACTATAAACACCGTGGAGTTGTTTTTT. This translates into CAWSSGTINTVELFF.

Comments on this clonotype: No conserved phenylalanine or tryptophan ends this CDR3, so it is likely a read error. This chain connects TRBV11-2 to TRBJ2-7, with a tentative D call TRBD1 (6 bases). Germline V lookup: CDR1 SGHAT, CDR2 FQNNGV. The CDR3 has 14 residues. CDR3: CVSSSTTGVYEQYL. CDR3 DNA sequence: TGTGTCAGCAGCTCGACGACAGGAGTGTACGAGCAGTACCTC.

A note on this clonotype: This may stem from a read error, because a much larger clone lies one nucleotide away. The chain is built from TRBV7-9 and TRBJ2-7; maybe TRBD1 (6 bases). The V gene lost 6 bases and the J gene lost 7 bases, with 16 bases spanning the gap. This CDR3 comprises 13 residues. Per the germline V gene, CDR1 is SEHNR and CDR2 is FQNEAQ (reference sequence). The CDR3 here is CASSDGQLGEQYF. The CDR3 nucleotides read TGTGCCAGCAGTGACGGACAGTTAGGAGAGCAGTACTTC.

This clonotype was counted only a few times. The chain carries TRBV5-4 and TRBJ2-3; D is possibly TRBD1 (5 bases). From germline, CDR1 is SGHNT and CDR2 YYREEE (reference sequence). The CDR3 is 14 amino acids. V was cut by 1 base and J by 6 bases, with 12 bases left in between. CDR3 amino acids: CASSLSTGPDTQYF. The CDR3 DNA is TGTGCCAGCAGCTTGAGCACAGGTCCCGATACGCAGTATTTT.

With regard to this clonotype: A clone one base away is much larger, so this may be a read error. The CDR3 spells CASSLDDSHSYEQYF. The CDR3 DNA reads as TGTGCCAGCAGCTTAGATGACTCCCATTCCTACGAGCAGTACTTC. The chain couples TRBV7-9 to TRBJ2-7; D gene ambiguous. V lost 1 base and J lost 1, with 11 bases in between. Looked up from germline, CDR1 is SEHNR and CDR2 is FQNEAQ (reference sequence). The CDR3 length is 15 residues.

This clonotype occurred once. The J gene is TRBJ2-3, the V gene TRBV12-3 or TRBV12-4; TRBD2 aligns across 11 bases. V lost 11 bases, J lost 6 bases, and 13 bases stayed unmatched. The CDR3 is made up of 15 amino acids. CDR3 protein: CACIPTSGRRDTQYF. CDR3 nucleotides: TGTGCCTGCATACCTACTAGCGGGAGAAGGGATACGCAGTATTTT.

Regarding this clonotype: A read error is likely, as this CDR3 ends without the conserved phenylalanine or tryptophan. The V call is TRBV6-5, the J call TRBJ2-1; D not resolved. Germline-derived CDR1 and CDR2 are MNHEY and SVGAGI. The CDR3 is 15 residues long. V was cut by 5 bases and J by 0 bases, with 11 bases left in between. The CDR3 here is CASSHRWSSYNEQFL. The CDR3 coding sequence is TGTGCCAGCAGTCATCGCTGGAGCTCCTACAATGAGCAGTTCTTA.